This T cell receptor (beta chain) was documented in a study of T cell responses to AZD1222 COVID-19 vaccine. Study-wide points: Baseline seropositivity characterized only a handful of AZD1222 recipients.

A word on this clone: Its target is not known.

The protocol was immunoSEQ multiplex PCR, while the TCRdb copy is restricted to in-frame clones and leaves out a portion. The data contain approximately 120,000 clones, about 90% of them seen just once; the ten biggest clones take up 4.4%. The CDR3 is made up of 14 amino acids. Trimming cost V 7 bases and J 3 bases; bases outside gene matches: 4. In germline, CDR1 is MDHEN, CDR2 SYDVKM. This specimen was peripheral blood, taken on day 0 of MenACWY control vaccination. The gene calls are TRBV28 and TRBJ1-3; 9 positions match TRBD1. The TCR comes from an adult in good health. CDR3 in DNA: TGTGCCAGCAAGGCGGGACAGGGTGGAAACACCATATATTTT. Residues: CASKAGQGGNTIYF. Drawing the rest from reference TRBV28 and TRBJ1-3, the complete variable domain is DVKVTQSSRYLVKRTGEKVFLECVQDMDHENMFWYRQDPGLGLRLIYFSYDVKMKEKGDIPEGYSVSREKKERFSLILESASTNQTSMYLCASKAGQGGNTIYFGEGSWLTVV.